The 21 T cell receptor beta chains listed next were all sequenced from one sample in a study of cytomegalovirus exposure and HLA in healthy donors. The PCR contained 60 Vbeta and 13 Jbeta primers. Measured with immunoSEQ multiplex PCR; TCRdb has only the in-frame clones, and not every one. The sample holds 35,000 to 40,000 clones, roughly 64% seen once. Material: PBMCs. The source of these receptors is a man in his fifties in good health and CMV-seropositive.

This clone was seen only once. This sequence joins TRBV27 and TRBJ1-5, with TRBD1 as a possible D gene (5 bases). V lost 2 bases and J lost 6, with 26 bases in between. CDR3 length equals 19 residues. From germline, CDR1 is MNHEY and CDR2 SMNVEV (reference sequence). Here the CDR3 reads CASSLGPPTASVLGQPQHF. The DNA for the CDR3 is TGTGCCAGCAGTTTAGGCCCCCCGACAGCGTCCGTCCTGGGTCAGCCCCAGCATTTT.

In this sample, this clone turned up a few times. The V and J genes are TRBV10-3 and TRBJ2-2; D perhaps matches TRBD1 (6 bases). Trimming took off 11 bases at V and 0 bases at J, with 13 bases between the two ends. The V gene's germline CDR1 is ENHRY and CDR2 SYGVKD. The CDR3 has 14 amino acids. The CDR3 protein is CAVRQDANTGELFF. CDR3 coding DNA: TGTGCCGTCCGACAGGACGCGAACACCGGGGAGCTGTTTTTT.

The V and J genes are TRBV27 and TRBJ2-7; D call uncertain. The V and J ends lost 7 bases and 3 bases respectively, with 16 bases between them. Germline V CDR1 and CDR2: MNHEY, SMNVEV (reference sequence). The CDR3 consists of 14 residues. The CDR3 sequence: CASKFTYGFYEQYF. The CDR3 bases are TGTGCCAGCAAATTTACTTACGGGTTCTACGAGCAGTACTTC.

The CDR3 loop is CASSLGGPAEYF. DNA of the CDR3: TGTGCCAGCAGTTTAGGAGGGCCGGCGGAGTACTTC. The chain links TRBV28 to TRBJ2-7; a weak D match, TRBD2 (6 bases). Germline V gene data show CDR1 as MDHEN and CDR2 as SYDVKM. This CDR3 region has 12 residues. V gave up 2 bases and J gave up 11 bases, with 13 bases separating them.

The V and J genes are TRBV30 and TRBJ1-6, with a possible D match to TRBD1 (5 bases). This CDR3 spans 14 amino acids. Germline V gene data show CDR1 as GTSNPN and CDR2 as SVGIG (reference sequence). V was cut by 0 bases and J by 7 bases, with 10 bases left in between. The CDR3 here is CAWSVQSGNSPLHF. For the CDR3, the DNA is TGTGCCTGGAGTGTACAGTCAGGGAATTCACCCCTCCACTTT.

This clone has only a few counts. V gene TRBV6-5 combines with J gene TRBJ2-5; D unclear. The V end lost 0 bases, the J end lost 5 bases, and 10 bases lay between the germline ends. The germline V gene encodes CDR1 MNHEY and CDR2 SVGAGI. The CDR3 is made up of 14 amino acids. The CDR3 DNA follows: TGTGCCAGCAGTTACTCTTCCGCCGAGGAGACCCAGTACTTC. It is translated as CASSYSSAEETQYF.

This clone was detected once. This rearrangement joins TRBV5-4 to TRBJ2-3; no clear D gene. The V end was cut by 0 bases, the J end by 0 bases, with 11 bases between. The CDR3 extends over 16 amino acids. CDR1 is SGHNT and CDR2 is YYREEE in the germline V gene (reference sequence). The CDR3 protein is CASSLARRSSTDTQYF. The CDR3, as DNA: TGTGCCAGCAGCTTGGCCAGGCGATCTAGCACAGATACGCAGTATTTT.

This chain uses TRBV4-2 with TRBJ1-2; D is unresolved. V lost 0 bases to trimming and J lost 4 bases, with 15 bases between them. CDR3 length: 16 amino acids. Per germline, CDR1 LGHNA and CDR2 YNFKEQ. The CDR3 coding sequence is TGTGCCAGCAGCCAAGATAACGCGGGAAGGGCCTATGGCTACACCTTC. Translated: CASSQDNAGRAYGYTF.

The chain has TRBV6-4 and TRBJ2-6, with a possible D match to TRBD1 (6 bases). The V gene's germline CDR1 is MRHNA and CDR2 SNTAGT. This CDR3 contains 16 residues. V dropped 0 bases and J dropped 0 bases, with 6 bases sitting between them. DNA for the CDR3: TGTGCCAGCAGTGACTCGGACAGCTCTGGGGCCAACGTCCTGACTTTC. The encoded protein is CASSDSDSSGANVLTF.

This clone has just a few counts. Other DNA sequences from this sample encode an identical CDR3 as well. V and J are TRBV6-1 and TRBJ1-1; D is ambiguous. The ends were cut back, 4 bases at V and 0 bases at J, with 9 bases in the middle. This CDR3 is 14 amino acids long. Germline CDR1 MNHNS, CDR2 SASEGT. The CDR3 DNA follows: TGTGCCAGCAGTGCCTCGACACTGAACACTGAAGCTTTCTTT. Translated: CASSASTLNTEAFF.

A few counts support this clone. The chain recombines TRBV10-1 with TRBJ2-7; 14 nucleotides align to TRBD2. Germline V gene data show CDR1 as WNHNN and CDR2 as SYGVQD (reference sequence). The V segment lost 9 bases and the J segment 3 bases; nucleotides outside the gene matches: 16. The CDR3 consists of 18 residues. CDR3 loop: CARIGTSGGPIPFYEQYF. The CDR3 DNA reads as TGCGCCAGGATAGGGACTAGCGGGGGCCCCATCCCATTCTACGAGCAGTACTTC.

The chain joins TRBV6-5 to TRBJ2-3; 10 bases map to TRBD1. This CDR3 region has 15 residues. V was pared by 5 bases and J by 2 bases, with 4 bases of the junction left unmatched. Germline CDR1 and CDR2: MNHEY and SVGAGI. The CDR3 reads CASSRDRGYTDTQYF. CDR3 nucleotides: TGTGCCAGCAGTAGGGACAGGGGATACACAGATACGCAGTATTTT.

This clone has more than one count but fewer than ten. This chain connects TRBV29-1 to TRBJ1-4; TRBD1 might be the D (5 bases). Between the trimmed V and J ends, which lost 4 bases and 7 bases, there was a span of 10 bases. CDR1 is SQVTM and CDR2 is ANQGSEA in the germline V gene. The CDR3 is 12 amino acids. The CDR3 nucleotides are TGCAGCGTTGTCGGGGGGGGTGAAAAACTGTTTTTT. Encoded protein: CSVVGGGEKLFF.

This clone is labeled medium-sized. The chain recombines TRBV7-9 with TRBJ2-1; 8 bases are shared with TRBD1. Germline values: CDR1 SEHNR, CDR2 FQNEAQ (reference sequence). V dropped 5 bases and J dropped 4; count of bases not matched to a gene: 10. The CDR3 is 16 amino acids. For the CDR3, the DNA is TGTGCCAGCAGCCTCGGACAGGGCTTAAGATACAATGAGCAGTTCTTC. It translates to CASSLGQGLRYNEQFF. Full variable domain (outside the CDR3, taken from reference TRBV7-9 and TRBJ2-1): DTGVSQNPRHKITKRGQNVTFRCDPISEHNRLYWYRQTLGQGPEFLTYFQNEAQLEKSRLLSDRFSAERPKGSFSTLEIQRTEQGDSAMYLCASSLGQGLRYNEQFFGPGTRLTVL.

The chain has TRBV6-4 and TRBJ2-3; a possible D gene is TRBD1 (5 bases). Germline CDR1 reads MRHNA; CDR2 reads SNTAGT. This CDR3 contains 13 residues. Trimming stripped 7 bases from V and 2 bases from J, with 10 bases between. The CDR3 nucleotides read TGTGCCAGCAAAGCGACAGCCACAGATACGCAGTATTTT. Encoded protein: CASKATATDTQYF.

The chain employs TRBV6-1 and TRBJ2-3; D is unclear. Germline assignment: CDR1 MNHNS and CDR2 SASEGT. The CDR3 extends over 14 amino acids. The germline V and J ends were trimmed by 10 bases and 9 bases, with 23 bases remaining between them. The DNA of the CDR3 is TGTGCCACCACGAGAACAAATTTGGAGACGACGCAGTATTTT. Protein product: CATTRTNLETTQYF.

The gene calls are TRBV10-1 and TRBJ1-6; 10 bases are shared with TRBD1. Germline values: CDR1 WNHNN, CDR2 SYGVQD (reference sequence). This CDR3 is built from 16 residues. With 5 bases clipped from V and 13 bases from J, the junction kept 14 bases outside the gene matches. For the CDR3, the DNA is TGCGCCAGCAGTCTTACCGGGACAGGGGAAAGGGCGCCCCTCCACTTT. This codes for CASSLTGTGERAPLHF.

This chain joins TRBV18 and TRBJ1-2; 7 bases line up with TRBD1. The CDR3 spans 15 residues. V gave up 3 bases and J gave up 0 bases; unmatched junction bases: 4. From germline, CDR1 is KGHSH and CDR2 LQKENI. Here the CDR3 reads CASSPTGTANYGYTF. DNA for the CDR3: TGTGCCAGCTCACCGACCGGGACAGCTAACTATGGCTACACCTTC.

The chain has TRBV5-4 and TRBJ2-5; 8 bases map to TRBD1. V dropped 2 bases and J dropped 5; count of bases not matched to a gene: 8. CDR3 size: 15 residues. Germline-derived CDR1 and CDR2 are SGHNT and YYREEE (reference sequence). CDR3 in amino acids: CASSFQGAGGETQYF. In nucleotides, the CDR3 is TGTGCCAGCAGCTTCCAGGGGGCGGGCGGGGAGACCCAGTACTTC.

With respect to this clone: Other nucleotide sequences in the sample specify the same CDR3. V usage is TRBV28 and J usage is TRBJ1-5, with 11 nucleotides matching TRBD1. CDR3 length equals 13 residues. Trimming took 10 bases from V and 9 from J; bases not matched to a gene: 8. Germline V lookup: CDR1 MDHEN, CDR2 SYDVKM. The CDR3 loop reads CANKDRGQGPQHF. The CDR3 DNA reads TGTGCCAACAAGGACAGGGGGCAAGGGCCCCAGCATTTT.

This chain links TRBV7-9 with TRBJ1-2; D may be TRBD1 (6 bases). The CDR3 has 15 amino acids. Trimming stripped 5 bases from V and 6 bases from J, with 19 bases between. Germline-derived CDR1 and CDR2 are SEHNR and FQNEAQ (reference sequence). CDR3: CASSTYRDQAHGYTF. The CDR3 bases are TGTGCCAGCAGCACCTACAGGGATCAGGCTCATGGCTACACCTTC.